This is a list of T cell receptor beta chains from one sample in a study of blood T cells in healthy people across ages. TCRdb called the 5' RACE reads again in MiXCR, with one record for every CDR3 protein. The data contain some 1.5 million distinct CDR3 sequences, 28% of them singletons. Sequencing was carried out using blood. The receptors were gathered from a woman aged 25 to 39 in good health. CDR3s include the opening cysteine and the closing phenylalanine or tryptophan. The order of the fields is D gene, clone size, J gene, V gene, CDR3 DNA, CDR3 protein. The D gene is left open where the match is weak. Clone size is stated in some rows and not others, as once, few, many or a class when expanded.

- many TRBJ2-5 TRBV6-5 TGTGCCAGCAGTTCTGCACGGTTAGAGACCCAGTACTTC CASSSARLETQYF
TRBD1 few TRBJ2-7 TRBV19 TGTGCCAGTAGTACCTCCGGGACAGGGGATAACGAGCAGTACTTC CASSTSGTGDNEQYF
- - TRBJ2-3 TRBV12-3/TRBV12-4 TGTGCCAGCAGTTTCGCGCACACAGATACGCAGTATTTT CASSFAHTDTQYF
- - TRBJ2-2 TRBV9 TGTGCCAGCAGCGGGGGTTGGGGGCTCCCTTACGCCGGGGAGCTGTTTTTT CASSGGWGLPYAGELFF
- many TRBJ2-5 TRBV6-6 TGTGCCAGCAGTTACCGCAGGGATGGAGAGACCCAGTACTTC CASSYRRDGETQYF
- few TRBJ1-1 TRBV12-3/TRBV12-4 TGTGCCAGCAGCCCCTTGGCAGGGCCCCATATCCTTGAAGCTTTCTTT CASSPLAGPHILEAFF
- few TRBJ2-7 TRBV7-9 TGTGCCAGCAGCTTAGCCTTTTTCTACGAGCAGTACTTC CASSLAFFYEQYF
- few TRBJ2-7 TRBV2 TGTGCCAGCAGTGGTGGGGCTGCCAGCTACGAGCAGTACTTC CASSGGAASYEQYF
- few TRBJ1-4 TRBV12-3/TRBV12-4 TGTGCCAGCAGTTTGATGGGGGGGGATGAAAAACTGTTTTTT CASSLMGGDEKLFF
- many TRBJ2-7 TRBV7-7 TGTGCCAGCAGCTCGGGACAACTGAACGAGCAGTACTTC CASSSGQLNEQYF
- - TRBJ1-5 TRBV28 TGTGCCAGCAGTTTCCCCGGATACAATCAGCCCCAGCATTTT CASSFPGYNQPQHF
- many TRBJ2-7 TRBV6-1 TGTGCCAGCAGTGAATTTCCTAGCGTACCCTACGAGCAGTACTTC CASSEFPSVPYEQYF
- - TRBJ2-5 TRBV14 TGTGCCAGCAGCCGCCCCGGAAGGAGGGACCAAGAGACCCAGTACTTC CASSRPGRRDQETQYF
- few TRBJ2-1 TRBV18 TGTGCCAGCTCACCAGCAGCAAATGAGCAGTTCTTC CASSPAANEQFF
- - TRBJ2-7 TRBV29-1 TGCAGCGTCCTGTTATGGAAGGGGGGTGGCTACGAGCAGTACTTC CSVLLWKGGGYEQYF
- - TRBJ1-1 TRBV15 TGTGCCACCAGCAGAGAATACCCCTCCAGGGGTGAGGGCACTGAAGCTTTCTTT CATSREYPSRGEGTEAFF
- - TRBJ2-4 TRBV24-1 TGTGCCACCAGTGATTCGGACACCGGCGGCATTCAGTACTTC CATSDSDTGGIQYF
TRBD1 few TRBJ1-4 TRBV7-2 TGTGCCAGCAGCTTAACAGGGGTTAATGAAAAACTGTTTTTT CASSLTGVNEKLFF
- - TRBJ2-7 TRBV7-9 TGTGCCAGCAGCTCCGGACGGAAGACCTACGAGCAGTACTTC CASSSGRKTYEQYF
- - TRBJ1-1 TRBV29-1 TGCAGCGGACTATTAAGACGACGGACGAACACTGAAGCTTTCTTT CSGLLRRRTNTEAFF
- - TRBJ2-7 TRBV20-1 TGCAGTGCTAGAGGGGCCCAGGGGTGCTACGAGCAGTACTTC CSARGAQGCYEQYF
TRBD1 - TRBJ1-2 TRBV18 TGTGCCAGCTCACCATCCGGGACAGAATACACCTTC CASSPSGTEYTF
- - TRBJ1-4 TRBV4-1 TGCGCCAGCAGCCAACACGAAGGGGGTGGTGAAAAACTGTTTTTT CASSQHEGGGEKLFF
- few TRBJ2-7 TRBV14 TGTGCCAGCAGCCAAGATGGTGGGCGAGTAATAGAATACGAGCAGTACTTC CASSQDGGRVIEYEQYF
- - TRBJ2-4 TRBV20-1 TGCAGTGCTAGAGATGGGAGCGTTGGGGCCAAAAACATTCAGTACTTC CSARDGSVGAKNIQYF
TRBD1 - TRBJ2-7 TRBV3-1 TGTGCCAGCAGCCAAGGCCGGGACAGGGATACCTACGAGCAGTACTTC CASSQGRDRDTYEQYF
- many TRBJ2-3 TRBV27 TGTGCCAGCAGCTCCGGGGTCACAGATACGCAGTATTTT CASSSGVTDTQYF
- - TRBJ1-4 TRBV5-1 TGCGCCAGCAGCTGCGGCAGGGGAAACGAAAAACTGTTTTTT CASSCGRGNEKLFF
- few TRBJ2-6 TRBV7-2 TGTGCCAGCAGCTTAGTCGGGACAAGCTCTGGGGCCAACGTCCTGACTTTC CASSLVGTSSGANVLTF
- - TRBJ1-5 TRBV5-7 TGTGCCAGCAGCCCGGCGGGGACATCGTTTAATGGCAATCAGCCCCAGCATTTT CASSPAGTSFNGNQPQHF
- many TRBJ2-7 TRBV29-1 TGCAGCGCCCTCCGAGGGGGATCAACCTACGAGCAGTACTTC CSALRGGSTYEQYF
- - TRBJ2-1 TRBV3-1 TGTGCCAGCAGCCAACGGGGCAGGAAGGGTCCGTTCTTC CASSQRGRKGPFF